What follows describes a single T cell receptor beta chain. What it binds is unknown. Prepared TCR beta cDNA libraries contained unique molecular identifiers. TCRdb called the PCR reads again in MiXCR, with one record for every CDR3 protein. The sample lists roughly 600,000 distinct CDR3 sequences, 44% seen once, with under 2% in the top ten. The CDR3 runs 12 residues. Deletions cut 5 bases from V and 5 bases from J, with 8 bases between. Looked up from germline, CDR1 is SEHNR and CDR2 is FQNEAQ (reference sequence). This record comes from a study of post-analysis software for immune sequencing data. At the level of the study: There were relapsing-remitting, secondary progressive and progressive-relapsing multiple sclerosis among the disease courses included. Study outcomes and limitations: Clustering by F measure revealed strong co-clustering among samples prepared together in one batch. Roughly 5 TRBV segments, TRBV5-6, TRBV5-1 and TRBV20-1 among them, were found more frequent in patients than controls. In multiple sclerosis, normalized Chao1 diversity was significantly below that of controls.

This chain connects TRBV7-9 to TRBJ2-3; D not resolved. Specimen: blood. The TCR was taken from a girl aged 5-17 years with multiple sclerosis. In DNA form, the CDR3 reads TGTGCCAGCAGCCCACCGAAAGATACGCAGTATTTT. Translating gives CASSPPKDTQYF. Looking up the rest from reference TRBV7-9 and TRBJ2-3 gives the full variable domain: DTGVSQNPRHKITKRGQNVTFRCDPISEHNRLYWYRQTLGQGPEFLTYFQNEAQLEKSRLLSDRFSAERPKGSFSTLEIQRTEQGDSAMYLCASSPPKDTQYFGPGTRLTVL.